The 22 T cell receptor beta chains below all came from one sample that was sequenced in a study of shared T cell receptors in the human thymus. TCRdb's table, derived via immunoSEQ multiplex PCR, lists solely in-frame clones and lacks some. This table holds about 660,000 clones, approximately 88% found once. The same data also contributed to another study, on human thymus T cells.

Sequencing was done on a sample of thymocytes. These receptors originate from a boy younger than two with a congenital heart defect.

This clone showed up just a few times. The chain carries TRBV7-8 and TRBJ2-7; 16 bases agree with TRBD2. Per germline, CDR1 SGHVS and CDR2 FQNEAQ. J lost 7 bases, V lost 1 base, and 16 bases had no gene match. This CDR3 is built from 20 residues. The CDR3 loop is CASSLGTAGTSGRGSGEQYF. As DNA, the CDR3 is TGTGCCAGCAGCTTAGGCACCGCCGGGACTAGCGGGAGGGGGTCGGGGGAGCAGTACTTC.

The chain couples TRBV27 to TRBJ2-2; 7 bases are shared with TRBD1. The CDR3 length is 14 residues. V lost 5 bases and J lost 3; bases outside the gene matches: 3. CDR1 and CDR2 (germline): MNHEY, SMNVEV (reference sequence). CDR3 region: CASSPGQDTGELFF. CDR3 nucleotide sequence: TGTGCCAGCAGTCCCGGACAGGACACCGGGGAGCTGTTTTTT.

The genes are TRBV2 and TRBJ2-7, with 11 bases that match TRBD2. Germline V gene lookup returns CDR1 SNHLY and CDR2 FYNNEI. CDR3 size: 16 residues. V dropped 6 bases and J dropped 5; count of bases not matched to a gene: 12. The CDR3 is CASRNLAGGKGHEQYF. CDR3 DNA sequence: TGTGCCAGCAGGAACTTAGCGGGAGGGAAAGGCCACGAGCAGTACTTC. Full variable domain (rest looked up from reference TRBV2 and TRBJ2-7): EPEVTQTPSHQVTQMGQEVILRCVPISNHLYFYWYRQILGQKVEFLVSFYNNEISEKSEIFDDQFSVERPDGSNFTLKIRSTKLEDSAMYFCASRNLAGGKGHEQYFGPGTRLTVT.

There are a few counts of this clone. The chain carries TRBV4-2 and TRBJ1-1; no clear D. V shed 3 bases and J shed 7 bases, with 6 bases lying between them. Germline CDR1 LGHNA, CDR2 YNFKEQ. This CDR3 region has 11 residues. CDR3 amino acids: CASSQAGEAFF. The CDR3 DNA follows: TGTGCCAGCAGCCAGGCTGGTGAAGCTTTCTTT.

V usage is TRBV14 and J usage is TRBJ2-7; the D gene is possibly TRBD2 (6 bases). The germline CDR1 and CDR2 sequences are SGHDN and FVKESK. The ends were cut back, 0 bases at V and 0 bases at J, with 12 bases in the middle. This CDR3 spans 16 amino acids. The CDR3 DNA follows: TGTGCCAGCAGCCAAGATGAGGAGGGATCCTCCTACGAGCAGTACTTC. Its protein product is CASSQDEEGSSYEQYF.

The chain joins TRBV27 to TRBJ1-4; 9 bases map to TRBD1. Germline loops: CDR1 MNHEY, CDR2 SMNVEV (reference sequence). Trimming cost V 3 bases and J 0 bases; bases outside gene matches: 8. The CDR3 consists of 18 residues. The CDR3 nucleotides are TGTGCCAGCAGTTTCTCTCCGAGACAGGGGGCAACTAATGAAAAACTGTTTTTT. It translates to CASSFSPRQGATNEKLFF.

This sequence joins TRBV7-6 and TRBJ1-3; D uncertain. Germline CDR1 reads SGHVS; CDR2 reads FNYEAQ. Trimming left V 5 bases short and J 0 bases short, with 8 bases between. The CDR3 contains 14 residues. This CDR3 is CASSPISSGNTIYF. Here the CDR3 DNA reads TGTGCCAGCAGCCCGATCAGCTCTGGAAACACCATATATTTT.

The chain combines TRBV6-5 with TRBJ1-1; D is possibly TRBD1 (5 bases). Trimming shortened V by 6 bases and J by 8 bases, and 13 bases separated the two germline ends. Germline CDR1 reads MNHEY; CDR2 reads SVGAGI. The CDR3 is 12 amino acids. CDR3 DNA sequence: TGTGCCAGCAGGGGGGACTACAAGGAAGCTTTCTTT. Amino acids: CASRGDYKEAFF.

The chain links TRBV6-5 to TRBJ1-2; D ambiguous. Trimming left V 5 bases short and J 0 bases short, with 13 bases between. CDR1 and CDR2 from the germline V gene are MNHEY and SVGAGI. This CDR3 has 15 residues. In nucleotides, the CDR3 is TGTGCCAGCAGTCATAACACCGCCCCTAACTATGGCTACACCTTC. This codes for CASSHNTAPNYGYTF.

This chain links TRBV7-9 with TRBJ1-2; D gene unclear. V lost 0 bases and J lost 4, with 9 bases in between. The CDR3 extends over 14 amino acids. Per germline, CDR1 SEHNR and CDR2 FQNEAQ (reference sequence). The CDR3 DNA reads TGTGCCAGCAGCTTAGCACCAGTCGCCTATGGCTACACCTTC. The encoded protein is CASSLAPVAYGYTF.

The V and J genes are TRBV7-2 and TRBJ1-1; TRBD1 matches at 7 bases. The CDR3 is made up of 18 amino acids. Germline-derived CDR1 and CDR2 are SGHTA and FQGNSA. Unmatched junction bases numbered 16, after V lost 5 bases and J lost 1 base. The CDR3, as DNA: TGTGCCAGCAGCCCCCATGGACAGGTACTTTCTAGGAACACTGAAGCTTTCTTT. Its protein product is CASSPHGQVLSRNTEAFF. The whole variable domain, filled in from reference TRBV7-2 and TRBJ1-1, reads GAGVSQSPSNKVTEKGKDVELRCDPISGHTALYWYRQSLGQGLEFLIYFQGNSAPDKSGLPSDRFSAERTGGSVSTLTIQRTQQEDSAVYLCASSPHGQVLSRNTEAFFGQGTRLTVV.

J is TRBJ2-7 and V is TRBV9, with 9 positions matching TRBD2. Germline V gene data show CDR1 as SGDLS and CDR2 as YYNGEE. This CDR3 is 16 amino acids long. Losses at the gene ends were 3 bases for V and 2 bases for J; bases not matched to a gene: 9. CDR3 protein: CASSASSGIPTYEQYF. Here the CDR3 DNA reads TGTGCCAGCAGCGCCTCTAGCGGGATCCCCACCTACGAGCAGTACTTC.

The rearrangement links TRBV6-6 to TRBJ2-3; TRBD2 matches at 7 bases. Per germline, CDR1 MNHNY and CDR2 SVGAGI (reference sequence). This CDR3 comprises 15 residues. J lost 1 base, V lost 1 base, and 2 bases had no gene match. CDR3 amino acids: CASSYLGRGTDTQYF. For the CDR3, the DNA is TGTGCCAGCAGTTACTTGGGGAGGGGCACAGATACGCAGTATTTT.

The chain employs TRBV6-5 and TRBJ2-4; D not resolved. CDR3 length: 13 residues. Germline V CDR1 and CDR2: MNHEY, SVGAGI. The CDR3: CATRNEPKNIQYF. In nucleotides, the CDR3 is TGTGCTACCCGCAACGAGCCCAAAAACATTCAGTACTTC.

A single count supports this clone. The chain joins TRBV25-1 to TRBJ2-7, with D possibly being TRBD2 (6 bases). V lost 7 bases to trimming and J lost 5 bases, with 18 bases between them. Germline loops: CDR1 MGHDK, CDR2 SYGVNS. The CDR3 has 14 residues. The CDR3 DNA is TGTGCCAGCACCCCCCTAGCGTCGTTGGACGAGCAGTACTTC. As protein: CASTPLASLDEQYF.

This clone was observed once. The chain carries TRBV20-1 and TRBJ2-5, with unresolved D. The germline V and J ends were trimmed by 6 bases and 5 bases, with 7 bases remaining between them. CDR1 and CDR2 (germline): DFQATT, SNEGSKA (reference sequence). The CDR3 covers 10 residues. This CDR3 is CSAPPETQYF. CDR3 sequence (DNA): TGCAGTGCCCCCCCGGAGACCCAGTACTTC.

The chain's CDR3 is CASSETSGRYNEQFF. The CDR3, as DNA: TGTGCCAGCAGTGAAACTAGCGGGAGGTACAATGAGCAGTTCTTC. V gene TRBV6-1 combines with J gene TRBJ2-1; 12 bases map to TRBD2. Trimming removed 2 bases from V and 4 bases from J; junction bases left unmatched: 0. Germline V lookup: CDR1 MNHNS, CDR2 SASEGT. The CDR3 is made up of 15 amino acids.

Only a few counts were recorded for this clone. V is TRBV28 and J is TRBJ2-4, with 7 bases lining up with TRBD2. Germline values: CDR1 MDHEN, CDR2 SYDVKM. V was pared by 6 bases and J by 0 bases, with 11 bases of the junction left unmatched. This CDR3 spans 17 amino acids. The CDR3: CASRRGLGTLAKNIQYF. The CDR3, as DNA: TGTGCCAGCAGGCGGGGGTTAGGAACACTAGCCAAAAACATTCAGTACTTC.

The V call is TRBV7-9, the J call TRBJ2-1, with 13 bases aligning to TRBD2. Germline trimming cut 9 bases from V and 7 bases from J; bases unmatched to any gene: 9. The CDR3 is 15 amino acids. Germline V gene sequence: CDR1 SEHNR, CDR2 FQNEAQ (reference sequence). CDR3 sequence (DNA): TGTGCCAGTCCCGGGACTAGCGGGATCGGAAATGAGCAGTTCTTC. Protein: CASPGTSGIGNEQFF.

This chain joins TRBV7-2 and TRBJ2-7; the match to TRBD2 covers 13 bases. Per germline, CDR1 SGHTA and CDR2 FQGNSA. The CDR3 is 15 residues long. The junction had 7 bases not matched to a gene; V was cut back by 6 bases and J by 5 bases. As DNA, the CDR3 is TGTGCCAGCAGTTTGGGACTAGCGGGACTCAACGAGCAGTACTTC. Translated, it gives CASSLGLAGLNEQYF. The whole variable domain, remainder taken from reference TRBV7-2 and TRBJ2-7, is GAGVSQSPSNKVTEKGKDVELRCDPISGHTALYWYRQSLGQGLEFLIYFQGNSAPDKSGLPSDRFSAERTGGSVSTLTIQRTQQEDSAVYLCASSLGLAGLNEQYFGPGTRLTVT.

The rearrangement joins TRBV2 to TRBJ2-2; D unclear. V shed 6 bases and J shed 2 bases, with 7 bases lying between them. The germline gives CDR1 SNHLY, CDR2 FYNNEI. CDR3 size: 13 residues. CDR3 DNA: TGTGCCAGCAGGCAGGTTAACACCGGGGAGCTGTTTTTT. Its translation: CASRQVNTGELFF.

Only a few counts were recorded for this clone. The chain couples TRBV5-8 to TRBJ2-1, with D unclear. The germline V gene encodes CDR1 SGHTS and CDR2 YDEGEE. The CDR3 spans 11 residues. The V end was cut by 2 bases, the J end by 6 bases, with 3 bases between. The CDR3 loop reads CASSFLNEQFF. CDR3 nucleotides: TGTGCCAGCAGCTTCCTCAATGAGCAGTTCTTC. The whole variable domain, remainder taken from reference TRBV5-8 and TRBJ2-1, is EAGVTQSPTHLIKTRGQQATLRCSPISGHTSVYWYQQALGLGLQFLLWYDEGEERNRGNFPPRFSGRQFPNYSSELNVNALELEDSALYLCASSFLNEQFFGPGTRLTVL.